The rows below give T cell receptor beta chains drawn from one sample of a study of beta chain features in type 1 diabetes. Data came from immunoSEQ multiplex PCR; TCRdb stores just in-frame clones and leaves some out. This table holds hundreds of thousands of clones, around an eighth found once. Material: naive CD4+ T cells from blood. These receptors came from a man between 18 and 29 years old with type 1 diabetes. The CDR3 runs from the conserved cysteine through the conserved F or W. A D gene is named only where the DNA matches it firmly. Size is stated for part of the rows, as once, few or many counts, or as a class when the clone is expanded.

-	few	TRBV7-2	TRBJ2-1	CASTWGDSGQFF	TGTGCCAGCACCTGGGGGGACAGCGGGCAGTTCTTC
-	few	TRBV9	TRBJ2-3	CASSVASTEPDTQYF	TGTGCCAGCAGCGTAGCCTCTACAGAGCCAGATACGCAGTATTTT
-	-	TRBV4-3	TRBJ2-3	CASSQDPSTDTQYF	TGCGCCAGCAGCCAAGATCCTAGCACAGATACGCAGTATTTT
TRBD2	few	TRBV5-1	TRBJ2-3	CASSLGTRDTDTQYF	TGCGCCAGCAGCTTAGGGACTAGGGACACAGATACGCAGTATTTT
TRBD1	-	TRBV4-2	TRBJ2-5	CASSQPQGAGETQYF	TGTGCCAGCAGCCAGCCACAGGGGGCCGGGGAGACCCAGTACTTC
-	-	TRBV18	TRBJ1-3	CASSLTTEGNTIYF	TGTGCCAGCTCACTGACGACCGAAGGAAACACCATATATTTT
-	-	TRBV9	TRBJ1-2	CASSVSPRDGYTF	TGTGCCAGCAGCGTAAGCCCAAGGGATGGCTACACCTTC
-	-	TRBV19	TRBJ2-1	CASSIRTTGRNEQFF	TGTGCCAGTAGTATCCGAACGACAGGGAGGAATGAGCAGTTCTTC
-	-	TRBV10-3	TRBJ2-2	CAISPRKASNTGELFF	TGTGCCATCAGTCCCCGAAAGGCGTCGAACACCGGGGAGCTGTTTTTT
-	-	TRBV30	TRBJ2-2	CAWSVGGNGELFF	TGTGCCTGGAGTGTAGGAGGCAACGGGGAGCTGTTTTTT
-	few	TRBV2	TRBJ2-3	CASSAAGSAPDTQYF	TGTGCCAGCAGTGCGGCAGGTAGCGCCCCAGATACGCAGTATTTT
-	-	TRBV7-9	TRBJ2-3	CASSPWGAEPYAQYF	TGTGCCAGCAGCCCGTGGGGCGCGGAGCCGTATGCGCAGTATTTT
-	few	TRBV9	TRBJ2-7	CASSVEGSSFYEQYF	TGTGCCAGCAGCGTAGAGGGGAGCTCCTTCTACGAGCAGTACTTC
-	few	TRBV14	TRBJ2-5	CASSQGDSGPWYQETQYF	TGTGCCAGCAGCCAAGGGGACTCTGGGCCCTGGTACCAAGAGACCCAGTACTTC
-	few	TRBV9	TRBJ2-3	CASSVGAGGTDTQYF	TGTGCCAGCAGCGTAGGGGCAGGCGGCACAGATACGCAGTATTTT
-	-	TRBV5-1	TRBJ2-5	CASSLVGGHETQYF	TGCGCCAGCAGCTTGGTAGGGGGGCATGAGACCCAGTACTTC
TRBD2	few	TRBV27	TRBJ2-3	CASSRGGSTDTQYF	TGTGCCAGTTCACGGGGGGGAAGCACAGATACGCAGTATTTT
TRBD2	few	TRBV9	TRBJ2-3	CASSLGLAGGLSTDTQYF	TGTGCCAGCAGCCTGGGACTAGCGGGGGGGCTTAGCACAGATACGCAGTATTTT